This TCR beta chain was profiled in a study of blood T cells in healthy people across ages. Overall study results and limits: With naive T cell percentage, TCR beta diversity showed a strong correlation.

The use of a sample-barcoded 5' primer and a J-beta primer mix characterized a second PCR of about 7 to 12 cycles. Each cDNA molecule was tagged by a template-switch adaptor with 12 random nucleotides. TCRdb fed the 5' RACE reads into MiXCR, producing one record per CDR3 protein. The sample includes 800,000 or so distinct CDR3 sequences, around two thirds of them seen just once. Points on this clonotype: Its target is unknown.

The sequenced sample consisted of blood. This TCR was recovered from a man aged 25 to 40 in good health.

The CDR3 nucleotides read TGTGCCAGCAGTTCGCCCGGGGACAGCACAGATACGCAGTATTTT. This sequence encodes CASSSPGDSTDTQYF. This rearrangement joins TRBV28 to TRBJ2-3; D tentatively reads TRBD1 or TRBD2 (5 bases each). This CDR3 spans 15 amino acids. The V end lost 4 bases, the J end lost 0 bases, and 11 bases lay between the germline ends. Germline lookup yields CDR1 MDHEN and CDR2 SYDVKM. Full variable domain (missing parts from reference TRBV28 and TRBJ2-3): DVKVTQSSRYLVKRTGEKVFLECVQDMDHENMFWYRQDPGLGLRLIYFSYDVKMKEKGDIPEGYSVSREKKERFSLILESASTNQTSMYLCASSSPGDSTDTQYFGPGTRLTVL.